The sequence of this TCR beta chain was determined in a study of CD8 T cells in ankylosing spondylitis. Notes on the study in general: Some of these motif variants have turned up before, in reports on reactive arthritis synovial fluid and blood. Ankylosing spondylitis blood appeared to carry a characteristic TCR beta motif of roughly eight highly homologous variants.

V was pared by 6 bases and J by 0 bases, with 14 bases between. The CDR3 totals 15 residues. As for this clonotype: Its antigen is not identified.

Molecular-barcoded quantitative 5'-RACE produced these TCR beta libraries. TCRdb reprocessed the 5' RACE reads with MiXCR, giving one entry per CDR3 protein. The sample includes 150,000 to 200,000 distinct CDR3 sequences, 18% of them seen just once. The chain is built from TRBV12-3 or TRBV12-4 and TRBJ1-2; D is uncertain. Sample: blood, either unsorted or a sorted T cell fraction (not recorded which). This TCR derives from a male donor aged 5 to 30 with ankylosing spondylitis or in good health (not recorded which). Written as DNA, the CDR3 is TGTGCCAGCAGCCCGACCCCCGCGGCTAACTATGGCTACACCTTC. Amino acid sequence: CASSPTPAANYGYTF.